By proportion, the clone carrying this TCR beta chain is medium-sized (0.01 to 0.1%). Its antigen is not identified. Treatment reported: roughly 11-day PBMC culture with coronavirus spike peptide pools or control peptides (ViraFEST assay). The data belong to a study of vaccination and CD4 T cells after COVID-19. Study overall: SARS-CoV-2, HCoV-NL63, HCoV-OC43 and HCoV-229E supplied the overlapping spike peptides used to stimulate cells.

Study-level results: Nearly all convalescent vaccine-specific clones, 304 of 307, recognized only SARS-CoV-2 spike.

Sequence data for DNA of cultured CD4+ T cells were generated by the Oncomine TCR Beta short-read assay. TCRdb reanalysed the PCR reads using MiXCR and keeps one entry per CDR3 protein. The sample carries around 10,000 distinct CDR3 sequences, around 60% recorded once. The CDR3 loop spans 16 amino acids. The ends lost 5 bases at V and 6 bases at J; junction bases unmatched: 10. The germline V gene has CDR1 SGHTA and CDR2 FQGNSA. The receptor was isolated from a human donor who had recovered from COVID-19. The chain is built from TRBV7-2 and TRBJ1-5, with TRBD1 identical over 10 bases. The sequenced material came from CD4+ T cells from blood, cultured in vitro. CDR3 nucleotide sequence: TGTGCCAGCAGCCCACGCCGGGACAGGGGTTTTCAGCCCCAGCATTTT. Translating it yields CASSPRRDRGFQPQHF.